This TCR gamma chain comes out of a study of Vδ1+ human thymocytes. Regarding the study as a whole: Thymic TRG and TRD repertoires appeared highly polyclonal, with Gaussian CDR3 length distributions.

Alphabeta T cells were depleted, then CD3+ Vdelta1+ Vdelta2- thymocytes were FACS-sorted. Remarks on this clone: The antigen is undetermined.

Germline V lookup: CDR1 EGSNGY, CDR2 YDSYNSKV. The junction had 12 bases not matched to a gene; V was cut back by 2 bases and J by 0 bases. The CDR3 length is 18 residues. The template was reverse-transcribed extracted RNA. Pooled V-gene forward primers with one constant-region reverse primer generated the CDR3 amplicons by multiplex PCR. TCRdb called clones from the multiplex PCR reads again using CATT. The sample consists of tens of thousands of gamma-chain clones, roughly a fifth of them appearing once. The chain recombines TRGV2 with TRGJP1. This TCR came from a boy under two years old who had congenital heart surgery. Sequenced input: Vdelta1+ gamma-delta thymocytes from the thymus. Subset noted: FACS-sorted CD3+ TCRalphabeta- TCRVdelta1+ TCRVdelta2- thymocytes. In nucleotides, the CDR3 is TGTGCCACCTGGGACGAACCTAACAAGAATACCACTGGTTGGTTCAAGATATTT. It is translated as CATWDEPNKNTTGWFKIF.